A selection of T cell receptor beta chains follows, all from one sample in a study of T cells after yellow fever vaccination. TCRdb independently ran MiXCR on the 5' RACE reads; one entry per CDR3 protein. The table lists some 560,000 distinct CDR3 sequences, around a sixth of them singletons. The specimen was PBMCs, collected 5 to 6 days after the first yellow fever vaccination. The receptor source for this set is a man aged 18-30 years who received the YFV17D yellow fever vaccine. Each CDR3 is given with its conserved first and last residue. A D gene is named only where the DNA matches it firmly. Clone size, where shown, is once, few, many, or a class for clones that have expanded.

v_gene	j_gene	d_gene	abundance	CDR3aa	CDR3nt
TRBV6-2/TRBV6-3	TRBJ2-3	TRBD1	few	CASSSETGKPDTQYF	TGTGCCAGCAGTTCAGAGACAGGGAAGCCAGATACGCAGTATTTT
TRBV20-1	TRBJ1-2	TRBD1	.	CSARPTGGYGYTF	TGCAGTGCTAGACCAACAGGGGGCTATGGCTACACCTTC
TRBV29-1	TRBJ2-3	TRBD2	.	CSVAGGGAVDTQYF	TGCAGCGTTGCCGGCGGGGGGGCCGTAGATACGCAGTATTTT
TRBV4-3	TRBJ2-7	.	.	CASSQQAGTSYEQYF	TGCGCCAGCAGCCAGCAGGCAGGGACCTCCTACGAGCAGTACTTC
TRBV4-3	TRBJ2-7	.	.	CASSQEWGTSTYEQYF	TGCGCCAGCAGCCAAGAATGGGGGACTTCCACCTACGAGCAGTACTTC
TRBV25-1	TRBJ1-2	.	few	CASSVGGYTF	TGTGCCAGCAGTGTCGGTGGCTACACCTTC
TRBV19	TRBJ1-1	.	.	CASSVQEGTEAFF	TGTGCCAGTAGCGTACAGGAGGGCACTGAAGCTTTCTTT
TRBV9	TRBJ1-6	.	.	CASSVEPTGLGYNSPLHF	TGTGCCAGCAGCGTAGAACCGACAGGTCTGGGGTATAATTCACCCCTCCACTTT
TRBV7-2	TRBJ2-7	.	few	CASAFAGPAYEQYF	TGTGCCAGTGCCTTCGCGGGCCCCGCCTACGAGCAGTACTTC
TRBV11-2	TRBJ1-3	TRBD1	.	CASSSRGGTGGSGNTIYF	TGTGCCAGCAGCTCCCGGGGAGGGACAGGGGGCTCTGGAAACACCATATATTTT
TRBV9	TRBJ1-2	.	.	CASSATSYGYTF	TGTGCCAGCAGCGCCACATCCTATGGCTACACCTTC
TRBV3-1	TRBJ2-1	.	.	CASSQLGGPGEQFF	TGTGCCAGCAGCCAACTGGGGGGGCCCGGTGAGCAGTTCTTC
TRBV5-1	TRBJ1-1	TRBD1	.	CASSLRDRVNTEAFF	TGCGCCAGCAGCTTGAGGGACAGGGTGAACACTGAAGCTTTCTTT
TRBV5-1	TRBJ1-2	TRBD1	few	CASSLVGRTGNYGYTF	TGCGCCAGCAGCTTGGTCGGTAGGACAGGGAACTATGGCTACACCTTC
TRBV7-6	TRBJ2-7	.	many	CASSLDGFYEQYF	TGTGCCAGCAGCTTAGACGGATTCTACGAGCAGTACTTC
TRBV10-3	TRBJ1-1	.	.	CAITGTGLTTEAFF	TGTGCCATCACGGGAACAGGGCTGACGACTGAAGCTTTCTTT
TRBV5-4	TRBJ2-5	.	.	CASSLGSSPLQETQYF	TGTGCCAGCAGCTTGGGTTCTAGTCCCCTCCAAGAGACCCAGTACTTC
TRBV6-1	TRBJ1-1	.	few	CASSGGVGGGNTEAFF	TGTGCCAGCAGCGGAGGCGTAGGGGGAGGGAACACTGAAGCTTTCTTT
TRBV5-6	TRBJ1-4	.	.	CASSVWTEATNEKLFF	TGTGCCAGCAGCGTGTGGACAGAAGCAACTAATGAAAAACTGTTTTTT
TRBV13	TRBJ2-3	TRBD2	few	CASSSAYRTSADTQYF	TGTGCCAGCAGCTCCGCATATCGTACTAGCGCCGATACGCAGTATTTT
TRBV28	TRBJ2-3	.	.	CASSFKVGDPDTQYF	TGTGCCAGCAGTTTCAAGGTGGGAGATCCAGATACGCAGTATTTT
TRBV18	TRBJ1-5	TRBD1	.	CASSLQQGAGQPQHF	TGTGCCAGCTCCTTACAACAGGGGGCAGGCCAGCCCCAGCATTTT
TRBV20-1	TRBJ2-1	.	few	CSARDPVGGYNEQFF	TGCAGTGCTAGAGATCCAGTAGGGGGGTACAATGAGCAGTTCTTC
TRBV5-1	TRBJ1-2	.	few	CASRGLETNYGYTF	TGCGCCAGCAGGGGACTGGAAACTAACTATGGCTACACCTTC
TRBV4-3	TRBJ2-5	.	.	CASSQVQEETQYF	TGCGCCAGCAGCCAAGTGCAGGAAGAGACCCAGTACTTC
TRBV4-1	TRBJ1-1	.	few	CASSQDLGVNTEAFF	TGCGCCAGCAGCCAAGATCTCGGGGTGAACACTGAAGCTTTCTTT
TRBV4-3	TRBJ2-1	TRBD2	.	CASSQGTSGSYNEQFF	TGCGCCAGCAGCCAGGGAACTAGCGGGTCATACAATGAGCAGTTCTTC
TRBV5-6	TRBJ2-6	.	few	CASYIQGLLAGANVLTF	TGTGCCAGCTATATACAGGGCTTATTGGCTGGGGCCAACGTCCTGACTTTC
TRBV5-6	TRBJ2-5	TRBD1	few	CASSPGQGFDQETQYF	TGTGCCAGCAGCCCCGGACAGGGGTTTGACCAAGAGACCCAGTACTTC
TRBV20-1	TRBJ2-5	.	.	CSAPSRGFETQYF	TGCAGTGCTCCCAGTCGGGGCTTTGAGACCCAGTACTTC
TRBV9	TRBJ2-1	.	.	CASSSRGYVNEQFF	TGTGCCAGCAGCTCCCGAGGCTACGTTAATGAGCAGTTCTTC
TRBV7-9	TRBJ1-6	TRBD1	.	CASSLHRGTHSPLHF	TGTGCCAGCAGCTTGCACAGGGGCACTCATTCACCCCTCCACTTT
TRBV9	TRBJ2-5	TRBD1	.	CASSVTGTGSLETQYF	TGTGCCAGCAGCGTCACGGGGACAGGGTCGTTGGAGACCCAGTACTTC
TRBV6-2/TRBV6-3	TRBJ2-2	.	.	CASRLAAGELFF	TGTGCCAGCAGATTAGCGGCCGGGGAGCTGTTTTTT
TRBV10-2	TRBJ2-5	.	.	CASRSLAEQETQYF	TGCGCCAGCAGATCTTTAGCGGAACAAGAGACCCAGTACTTC
TRBV5-4	TRBJ1-4	.	.	CASSLEVGAEEKLFF	TGTGCCAGCAGCTTGGAGGTGGGGGCGGAAGAAAAACTGTTTTTT
TRBV12-3/TRBV12-4	TRBJ2-6	.	few	CASSFRWANVLTF	TGTGCCAGCAGTTTTAGGTGGGCCAACGTCCTGACTTTC
TRBV5-6	TRBJ1-6	TRBD1	.	CASSLYRGLSYNSPLHF	TGTGCCAGCAGCTTGTACAGGGGGCTCTCCTATAATTCACCCCTCCACTTT
TRBV7-3	TRBJ2-6	.	few	CASSLTSGANVLTF	TGTGCCAGCAGCTTAACCTCTGGGGCCAACGTCCTGACTTTC
TRBV20-1	TRBJ2-7	.	few	CSARRGESYEQYF	TGCAGTGCTAGACGGGGTGAGTCCTACGAGCAGTACTTC
TRBV7-9	TRBJ2-6	.	.	CASSFPGAGANVLTF	TGTGCCAGCAGCTTCCCGGGGGCTGGGGCCAACGTCCTGACTTTC